The 26 T cell receptor beta chains below were found in one sample sequenced in a study of blood T cell repertoires in COVID-19. Profiled with immunoSEQ multiplex PCR; TCRdb holds only in-frame clones, not every one. The sample yields over 200,000 clones, around 89% seen once. Sequencing input: peripheral blood. The receptor set was obtained from a man in his sixties who had recovered from COVID-19.

V usage is TRBV18 and J usage is TRBJ1-2; 10 bases match TRBD1. Germline assignment: CDR1 KGHSH and CDR2 LQKENI. CDR3 length: 14 residues. Germline trimming cut 4 bases from V and 7 bases from J; bases unmatched to any gene: 6. CDR3 nucleotides: TGTGCCAGCTCACGAGACCGGGACAGGGGTGGCTACACCTTC. Translating it yields CASSRDRDRGGYTF.

J is TRBJ2-2 and V is TRBV6-2 or TRBV6-3, with TRBD1 matching 11 bases. Germline assignment: CDR1 MNHEY and CDR2 SVGEGT. The CDR3 spans 18 residues. Unmatched junction bases numbered 8, after V lost 5 bases and J lost 0 bases. As DNA, the CDR3 is TGTGCCAGCAGTCTCCGGACAGGGGGCGCGTCGAACACCGGGGAGCTGTTTTTT. Its translation is CASSLRTGGASNTGELFF.

The genes are TRBV5-1 and TRBJ1-3; no firm D call. The CDR3 is made up of 16 amino acids. V lost 4 bases and J 0 bases, leaving 14 bases between the germline ends. CDR1 and CDR2 (germline): SGHRS, YFSETQ. The CDR3 region has the DNA TGCGCCAGCAGCCCTGCCGGAGGGAGCTCTGGAAACACCATATATTTT. It yields the protein CASSPAGGSSGNTIYF.

The chain recombines TRBV2 with TRBJ2-7; TRBD2 aligns across 13 bases. The trim removed 5 bases at V and 3 bases at J, leaving 16 bases unmatched. The CDR3 consists of 19 residues. The germline V gene has CDR1 SNHLY and CDR2 FYNNEI. The CDR3 sequence is CASSSLPGLAGTQNYEQYF. In DNA, the CDR3 is TGTGCCAGCAGTTCCTTACCGGGACTAGCGGGAACCCAGAACTACGAGCAGTACTTC. The full variable domain, with the rest looked up from reference TRBV2 and TRBJ2-7, is EPEVTQTPSHQVTQMGQEVILRCVPISNHLYFYWYRQILGQKVEFLVSFYNNEISEKSEIFDDQFSVERPDGSNFTLKIRSTKLEDSAMYFCASSSLPGLAGTQNYEQYFGPGTRLTVT.

The genes are TRBV7-9 and TRBJ1-2; 7 bases line up with TRBD1. There are 15 residues in the CDR3. V lost 5 bases and J lost 4; bases outside the gene matches: 10. Germline assignment: CDR1 SEHNR and CDR2 FQNEAQ (reference sequence). CDR3 sequence: CASSPGQTTVYGYTF. Written as DNA, the CDR3 is TGTGCCAGCAGCCCGGGACAGACAACAGTCTATGGCTACACCTTC.

This chain connects TRBV4-2 to TRBJ1-1; tentative D call: TRBD1 (6 bases). The germline gives CDR1 LGHNA, CDR2 YNFKEQ. V gave up 0 bases and J gave up 5 bases, with 10 bases separating them. This CDR3 contains 14 residues. CDR3 in DNA: TGTGCCAGCAGCCAAGATAGCAGGGGAACTGAAGCTTTCTTT. Translating it yields CASSQDSRGTEAFF.

The chain uses TRBV4-2 and TRBJ2-7, with D possibly TRBD2 on 7 matching bases. V lost 6 bases to trimming and J lost 2 bases, with 17 bases between them. The CDR3 length is 15 residues. Germline loops: CDR1 LGHNA, CDR2 YNFKEQ. As DNA, the CDR3 is TGTGCCAGCAGGTCTCTAGGCGGGGGCACCTACGAGCAGTACTTC. Amino acid sequence: CASRSLGGGTYEQYF.

This rearrangement joins TRBV14 to TRBJ1-1; 7 bases agree with TRBD1. V shed 0 bases, J shed 1 base, and the junction held 5 bases outside the gene matches. CDR1 and CDR2 (germline): SGHDN, FVKESK. The CDR3 contains 16 residues. CDR3 in amino acids: CASSQDWGQTNTEAFF. The CDR3, as DNA: TGTGCCAGCAGCCAAGATTGGGGACAGACGAACACTGAAGCTTTCTTT.

The rearrangement links TRBV6-5 to TRBJ1-2; D gene uncertain. Germline V lookup: CDR1 MNHEY, CDR2 SVGAGI. The germline V and J ends were trimmed by 2 bases and 2 bases, with 12 bases remaining between them. This CDR3 has 15 residues. CDR3 in DNA: TGTGCCAGCAGTTACAGGGAAGGGAGCAACTATGGCTACACCTTC. Residues: CASSYREGSNYGYTF.

The chain is built from TRBV11-3 and TRBJ2-2, with TRBD1 matching 8 bases. Trimming cost V 3 bases and J 2 bases; bases outside gene matches: 2. CDR3 length: 15 amino acids. The germline V gene has CDR1 SGHNT and CDR2 YENEEA. CDR3 loop: CASSFGQGNTGELFF. The CDR3 DNA sequence: TGTGCCAGCAGCTTCGGACAGGGCAACACCGGGGAGCTGTTTTTT.

This clone turned up a few times. The rearrangement links TRBV12-3 or TRBV12-4 to TRBJ2-7, with D hard to call. This CDR3 spans 13 amino acids. Trimming left V 5 bases short and J 2 bases short, with 10 bases between. This chain's CDR3 is CASSPVETYEQYF. The CDR3 coding sequence is TGTGCCAGCAGTCCCGTTGAGACCTACGAGCAGTACTTC.

The gene calls are TRBV5-1 and TRBJ1-1; 8 nucleotides match TRBD1. The length of the CDR3 is 14 residues. Germline V gene data show CDR1 as SGHRS and CDR2 as YFSETQ. V shed 3 bases and J 4 bases; nucleotides not matched to a gene: 5. CDR3 in amino acids: CASSSQGGSTEAFF. The CDR3 coding sequence is TGCGCCAGCAGCTCACAGGGGGGGAGCACTGAAGCTTTCTTT.

J is TRBJ2-4 and V is TRBV5-8; D unclear. The length of the CDR3 is 16 residues. CDR1 and CDR2 from the germline V gene are SGHTS and YDEGEE. The V end lost 0 bases, the J end lost 1 base, and 11 bases lay between the germline ends. CDR3 sequence: CASSLGSVVAKNIQYF. CDR3 sequence (DNA): TGTGCCAGCAGCTTGGGGTCGGTTGTGGCCAAAAACATTCAGTACTTC.

This clone has only a few counts. The chain has TRBV5-6 and TRBJ2-6; D gene ambiguous. Germline V lookup: CDR1 SGHDT, CDR2 YYEEEE. This CDR3 is 15 amino acids long. Trimming took off 4 bases at V and 4 bases at J, with 12 bases between the two ends. CDR3 loop: CASSPRVVGANVLTF. The CDR3 DNA is TGTGCCAGCAGCCCCCGAGTGGTGGGGGCCAACGTCCTGACTTTC.

This chain joins TRBV2 and TRBJ1-1; D gene unclear. Germline CDR1 SNHLY, CDR2 FYNNEI. Trimming cost V 4 bases and J 1 base, with 16 bases left between them. The CDR3 sequence is 16 residues long. CDR3 in DNA: TGTGCCAGCAGTGTGGTGCGTATGCCCACGAACACTGAAGCTTTCTTT. Its translation: CASSVVRMPTNTEAFF.

This clone was recorded once. The chain joins TRBV5-4 to TRBJ2-1, with D unclear. Germline values: CDR1 SGHNT, CDR2 YYREEE (reference sequence). This CDR3 contains 13 residues. V was clipped by 4 bases and J by 5 bases, with 10 bases between them. The CDR3: CASSPLSNNEQFF. CDR3 DNA: TGTGCCAGCAGCCCCCTTAGTAACAATGAGCAGTTCTTC.

The J gene is TRBJ1-5, the V gene TRBV18, with 9 positions matching TRBD1. The CDR3 is made up of 15 amino acids. V trimming: 5 bases; J trimming: 2 bases; junction bases outside the gene matches: 4. Germline V gene sequence: CDR1 KGHSH, CDR2 LQKENI. CDR3 bases: TGTGCCAGCTCAAGACAGGGGGATGGCAATCAGCCCCAGCATTTT. It encodes CASSRQGDGNQPQHF. Drawing the rest from reference TRBV18 and TRBJ1-5, the complete variable domain is NAGVMQNPRHLVRRRGQEARLRCSPMKGHSHVYWYRQLPEEGLKFMVYLQKENIIDESGMPKERFSAEFPKEGPSILRIQQVVRGDSAAYFCASSRQGDGNQPQHFGDGTRLSIL.

This clone was counted only a few times. The V and J genes are TRBV2 and TRBJ2-7, with D possibly TRBD1 on 6 matching bases. Germline values: CDR1 SNHLY, CDR2 FYNNEI. V was cut by 5 bases and J by 4 bases, with 9 bases left in between. The CDR3 runs to 12 residues. The CDR3 spells CASSPGVYEQYF. The DNA of the CDR3 is TGTGCCAGCAGTCCAGGGGTTTACGAGCAGTACTTC.

This clone was seen just once. The rearrangement uses TRBV4-2 and TRBJ2-2; D perhaps matches TRBD2 (6 bases). The germline V gene has CDR1 LGHNA and CDR2 YNFKEQ. The ends were cut back, 8 bases at V and 5 bases at J, with 12 bases in the middle. The CDR3 contains 13 residues. The CDR3 loop reads CASLGGGTGELFF. Here the CDR3 DNA reads TGTGCCAGCCTCGGGGGAGGAACCGGGGAGCTGTTTTTT.

This clone occurred a few times. The chain links TRBV7-8 to TRBJ1-4; tentatively, D is TRBD1 (5 bases). The CDR3 runs to 16 residues. Germline V lookup: CDR1 SGHVS, CDR2 FQNEAQ. The V and J ends lost 1 base and 0 bases respectively, with 9 bases between them. As DNA, the CDR3 is TGTGCCAGCAGCTTAGGACAGCTCTCAACTAATGAAAAACTGTTTTTT. Its translation: CASSLGQLSTNEKLFF.

This clone was seen just once. The rearrangement joins TRBV7-8 to TRBJ2-2, with 14 bases fitting TRBD2. Germline V gene lookup returns CDR1 SGHVS and CDR2 FQNEAQ. J was trimmed by 0 bases and V by 5 bases; bases with no gene match: 5. The CDR3 extends over 18 amino acids. DNA of the CDR3: TGTGCCAGCAGCCGGACTAGCGGGGGGCCGTCGAACACCGGGGAGCTGTTTTTT. This translates into CASSRTSGGPSNTGELFF.

Turning to this clone: Other DNA sequences in this specimen translate into the identical CDR3. This rearrangement joins TRBV7-9 to TRBJ2-5; TRBD2 matches at 8 bases. CDR1 is SEHNR and CDR2 is FQNEAQ in the germline V gene (reference sequence). The CDR3 length is 13 residues. The junction had 4 bases not matched to a gene; V was cut back by 5 bases and J by 5 bases. The CDR3 region has the DNA TGTGCCAGCAGCCCGTCGGGGGGGGAGACCCAGTACTTC. Its translation: CASSPSGGETQYF.

This clone was seen only once. This chain joins TRBV5-1 and TRBJ2-4; 10 bases align to TRBD1. The ends lost 4 bases at V and 1 base at J; junction bases unmatched: 2. Per the germline V gene, CDR1 is SGHRS and CDR2 is YFSETQ. This CDR3 is 15 amino acids long. DNA of the CDR3: TGCGCCAGCAGCCTGGGACAGGGGGCCAAAAACATTCAGTACTTC. Translation gives CASSLGQGAKNIQYF.

This clone was found a few times. The chain uses TRBV7-9 and TRBJ1-4; 7 bases agree with TRBD1. Germline V lookup: CDR1 SEHNR, CDR2 FQNEAQ (reference sequence). CDR3 length: 15 amino acids. With V trimmed by 4 bases and J by 5 bases, 7 bases remained unmatched. DNA of the CDR3: TGTGCCAGCAGCTCGCACTCGACAGGGAATGAAAAACTGTTTTTT. Protein product: CASSSHSTGNEKLFF.

To note about this clone: Its ends do not fully match the called genes, so a read error is possible. The chain carries TRBV6-6 and TRBJ2-3; D is perhaps TRBD1 (5 bases). From germline, CDR1 is MNHNY and CDR2 SVGAGI (reference sequence). The CDR3 is made up of 12 amino acids. CDR3 DNA sequence: TGTGCCAGCAGGTCCGACAGTTTGGAGTTGCATTTT. This codes for CASRSDSLELHF.

This chain uses TRBV19 with TRBJ2-5; 12 bases agree with TRBD2. Germline lookup yields CDR1 LNHDA and CDR2 SQIVND (reference sequence). V shed 5 bases and J 4 bases; nucleotides not matched to a gene: 5. The CDR3 is 15 amino acids. CDR3 coding DNA: TGTGCCAGTAGTTCGACTAGCGGGGGAAGAGAGACCCAGTACTTC. Amino acids: CASSSTSGGRETQYF.